The 6 T cell receptor beta chains listed next were all sequenced from one sample in a study of OX40 agonist ivuxolimab in advanced cancers. Generated by immunoSEQ multiplex PCR, the TCRdb table keeps only in-frame clones and is missing some. The data show over 25,000 clones, about 76% seen once. The material sequenced was CD4+ or CD8+ T cells sorted from blood, taken in a trial of the OX40 agonist ivuxolimab. These receptors were collected from an adult with an advanced solid tumor such as melanoma, head and neck, liver or kidney cancer.

The chain joins TRBV29-1 to TRBJ2-1; D is possibly TRBD1 (6 bases). There are 20 residues in the CDR3. V lost 0 bases and J lost 2, with 26 bases in between. Per the germline V gene, CDR1 is SQVTM and CDR2 is ANQGSEA. CDR3 DNA sequence: TGCAGCGTTGAAGATATAATGTACAATACAGGGAGAGGGGCCTACAATGAGCAGTTCTTC. This translates into CSVEDIMYNTGRGAYNEQFF.

This clone has just a few counts. The chain joins TRBV7-6 to TRBJ2-2, with D hard to call. The CDR3 contains 12 residues. Germline CDR1 and CDR2: SGHVS and FNYEAQ. V was pared by 4 bases and J by 2 bases, with 2 bases between. Here the CDR3 DNA reads TGTGCCAGCAGCTCCAACACCGGGGAGCTGTTTTTT. This codes for CASSSNTGELFF.

The gene calls are TRBV7-6 and TRBJ2-2; 9 bases agree with TRBD1. Per germline, CDR1 SGHVS and CDR2 FNYEAQ. The CDR3 sequence is 15 residues long. V lost 5 bases, J lost 5 bases, and 6 bases stayed unmatched. DNA of the CDR3: TGTGCCAGCAGCATTACAGGGGGCTGGACCGGGGAGCTGTTTTTT. Its translation: CASSITGGWTGELFF.

This clone is judged large. This rearrangement joins TRBV25-1 to TRBJ1-2, with D perhaps TRBD1 (5 bases). CDR1 is MGHDK and CDR2 is SYGVNS in the germline V gene. V lost 7 bases and J lost 3, with 15 bases in between. The CDR3 has 14 residues. CDR3 coding DNA: TGTGCCAGCACCGGAGGGGCTAAGGACTATGGCTACACCTTC. It yields the protein CASTGGAKDYGYTF.

This clone was found once. The chain carries TRBV7-9 and TRBJ2-4; D is unresolved. Germline CDR1 and CDR2: SEHNR and FQNEAQ (reference sequence). CDR3 length: 13 residues. V was clipped by 6 bases and J by 3 bases, with 9 bases between them. CDR3: CASRSVGKNIQYF. CDR3 DNA: TGTGCCAGCAGGAGTGTGGGCAAAAACATTCAGTACTTC.

The chain combines TRBV7-2 with TRBJ2-1; 7 positions match TRBD2. The CDR3 is 14 residues long. The germline CDR1 and CDR2 sequences are SGHTA and FQGNSA. J lost 9 bases, V lost 5 bases, and 10 bases had no gene match. CDR3: CASSPGTKAGEQFF. CDR3 nucleotides: TGTGCCAGCAGCCCCGGGACTAAGGCCGGTGAGCAGTTCTTC. Variable domain in full (rest from reference TRBV7-2 and TRBJ2-1): GAGVSQSPSNKVTEKGKDVELRCDPISGHTALYWYRQSLGQGLEFLIYFQGNSAPDKSGLPSDRFSAERTGGSVSTLTIQRTQQEDSAVYLCASSPGTKAGEQFFGPGTRLTVL.